This T cell receptor (beta chain) stems from a study of shared clonotypes between healthy human individuals. Study overall: CD8 memory received one plate per donor, CD8 naive two, CD4 memory three and CD4 naive three.

Naive-designated CD8 cells lacked CD45RO, were positively enriched for CCR7, and omitted terminally differentiated effector memory CD45RA+ cells. Germline V gives CDR1 SGHNT, CDR2 YENEEA. The CDR3 is made up of 13 amino acids. The V gene lost 6 bases and the J gene lost 1 base, with 6 bases spanning the gap. The protocol was immunoSEQ multiplex PCR, while the TCRdb copy is restricted to in-frame clones and leaves out a portion. The repertoire holds about 580,000 clones, about 98% seen once, with 0.25% to 0.35% in the top ten. This chain links TRBV11-3 with TRBJ1-4; D call uncertain. This clonotype was obtained from a man aged 25 to 40 in good health. Sequencing input: naive CD8+ T cells sorted from blood. The CDR3 nucleotides are TGTGCCAGCAGTTTGTTAACTAATGAAAAACTGTTTTTT. Translation gives CASSLLTNEKLFF. Based on the CDR3 plus reference TRBV11-3 and TRBJ1-4, the full variable domain is EAGVVQSPRYKIIEKKQPVAFWCNPISGHNTLYWYLQNLGQGPELLIRYENEEAVDDSQLPKDRFSAERLKGVDSTLKIQPAELGDSAVYLCASSLLTNEKLFFGSGTQLSVL.